This TCR beta chain stems from a study of blood T cells in healthy people across ages. Regarding the study as a whole: Because sorting was not performed, PBMCs prevented conclusive naive versus antigen-experienced comparison.

The study isolated at least 7 million PBMCs from each sample. The CDR3 has 18 residues. V lost 0 bases, J lost 0 bases, and 12 bases lay in between. Germline V gene data show CDR1 as LGHDT and CDR2 as YNNKEL (reference sequence). Sample-barcoded 5' priming and a J-beta primer mix drove a second PCR of roughly 7 to 11 cycles. All samples gave at least 2.5 million CDR3-containing paired-end reads. Each CDR3 protein is one row after TCRdb ran MiXCR on the 5' RACE reads. The sample consists of roughly 800,000 distinct CDR3 sequences, 58% of them appearing once. This clonotype was seen only a few times. The target antigen is unknown.

The TCR sequence derives from a man aged 25 to 40 in good health. The V gene is TRBV3-1, the J gene TRBJ2-6, with D unclear. Sequenced: blood. The CDR3 sequence: CASSQDPVGGSGANVLTF. In nucleotides, the CDR3 is TGTGCCAGCAGCCAAGATCCGGTCGGCGGCTCTGGGGCCAACGTCCTGACTTTC.